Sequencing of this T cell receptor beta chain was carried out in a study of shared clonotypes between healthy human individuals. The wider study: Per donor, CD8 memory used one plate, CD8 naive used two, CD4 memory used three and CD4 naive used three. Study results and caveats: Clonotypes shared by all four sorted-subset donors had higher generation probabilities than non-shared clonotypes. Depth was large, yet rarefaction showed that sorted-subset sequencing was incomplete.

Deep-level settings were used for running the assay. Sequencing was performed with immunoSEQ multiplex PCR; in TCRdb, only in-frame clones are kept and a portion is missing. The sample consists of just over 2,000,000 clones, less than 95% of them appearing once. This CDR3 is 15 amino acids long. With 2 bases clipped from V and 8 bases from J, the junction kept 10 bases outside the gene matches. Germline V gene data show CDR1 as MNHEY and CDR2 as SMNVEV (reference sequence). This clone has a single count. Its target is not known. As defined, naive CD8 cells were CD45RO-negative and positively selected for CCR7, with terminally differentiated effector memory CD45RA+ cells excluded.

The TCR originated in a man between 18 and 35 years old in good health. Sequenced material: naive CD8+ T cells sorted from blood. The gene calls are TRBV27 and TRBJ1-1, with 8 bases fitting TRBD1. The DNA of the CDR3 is TGTGCCAGCAGTTTAGGGTTCAGGCCAGGGGGCGAAGCTTTCTTT. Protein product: CASSLGFRPGGEAFF.